Included here is one TCR beta chain sequence, with context. Its antigen remains unidentified. Investigators spread the genomic DNA of each subset evenly over several immunoSEQ plates. TCRdb's copy holds only in-frame clones and misses some; the assay was immunoSEQ multiplex PCR. The sample lists approximately 980,000 clones, more than 75% occurring once. A CD45RA+ naive subset and a CD45RA-negative memory subset were split from CD4+ cells. The sample originates from a study of shared clonotypes between healthy human individuals. Overall study findings and caveats: Rarefaction curves obtained for sorted subsets showed sequencing incomplete despite large depth. Naive CD4 clonotype sharing across a few donors was approximately 5%.

Trimming left V 1 base short and J 7 bases short, with 17 bases between. The CDR3 consists of 16 residues. Germline CDR1 SNHLY, CDR2 FYNNEI. The origin of this receptor is a man between 18 and 35 years old in good health. The material sequenced was memory CD4+ T cells sorted from blood. Subset indicated: CD45RA-negative fraction. V and J are TRBV2 and TRBJ2-1, with D possibly TRBD2 on 6 matching bases. CDR3 residues: CASSEVAGRARNEQFF. DNA for the CDR3: TGTGCCAGCAGTGAAGTGGCGGGAAGGGCGAGGAATGAGCAGTTCTTC.